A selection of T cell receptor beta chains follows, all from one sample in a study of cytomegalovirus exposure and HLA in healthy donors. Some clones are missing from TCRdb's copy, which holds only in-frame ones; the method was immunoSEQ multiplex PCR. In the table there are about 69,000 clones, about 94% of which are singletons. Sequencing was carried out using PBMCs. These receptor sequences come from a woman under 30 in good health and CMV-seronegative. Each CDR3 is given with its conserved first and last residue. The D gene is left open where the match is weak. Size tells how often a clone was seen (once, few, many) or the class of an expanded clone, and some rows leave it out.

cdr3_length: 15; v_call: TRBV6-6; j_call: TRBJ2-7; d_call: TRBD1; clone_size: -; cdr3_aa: CASSYTGQGAREQYF; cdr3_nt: TGTGCCAGCAGTTACACGGGACAGGGGGCGAGAGAGCAGTACTTC
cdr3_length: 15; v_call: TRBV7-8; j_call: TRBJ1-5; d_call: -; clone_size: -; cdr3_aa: CASSSRGLGNQPQHF; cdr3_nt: TGTGCCAGCAGCTCTCGGGGGTTAGGCAATCAGCCCCAGCATTTT
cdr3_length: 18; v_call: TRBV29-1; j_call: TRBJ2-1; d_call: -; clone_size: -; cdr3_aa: CSVEGRESRGVLNNEQFF; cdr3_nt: TGCAGCGTTGAAGGAAGAGAGTCCAGGGGAGTTTTGAACAATGAGCAGTTCTTC
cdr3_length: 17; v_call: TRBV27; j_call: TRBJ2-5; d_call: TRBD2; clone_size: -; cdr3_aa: CASSLSTSGRPKETQYF; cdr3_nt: TGTGCCAGCAGTCTGTCCACTAGCGGGAGACCAAAAGAGACCCAGTACTTC
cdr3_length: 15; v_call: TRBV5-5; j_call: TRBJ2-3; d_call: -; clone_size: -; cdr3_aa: CASSSGIRGTDTQYF; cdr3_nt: TGTGCCAGCAGCTCAGGGATAAGGGGAACAGATACGCAGTATTTT
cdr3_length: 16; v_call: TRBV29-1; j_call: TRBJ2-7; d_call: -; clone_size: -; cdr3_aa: CSAVIPNTSDSYEQYF; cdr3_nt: TGCAGCGCCGTCATTCCCAACACCTCTGACTCCTACGAGCAGTACTTC
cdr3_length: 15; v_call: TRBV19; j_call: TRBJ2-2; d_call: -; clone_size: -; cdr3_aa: CASSRQPSNTGELFF; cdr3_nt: TGTGCCAGTAGCCGACAGCCTTCGAACACCGGGGAGCTGTTTTTT
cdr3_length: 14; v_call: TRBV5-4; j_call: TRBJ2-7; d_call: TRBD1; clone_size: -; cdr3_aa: CASSQISQGVEQYF; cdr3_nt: TGTGCCAGCAGCCAGATCTCACAGGGGGTCGAGCAGTACTTC
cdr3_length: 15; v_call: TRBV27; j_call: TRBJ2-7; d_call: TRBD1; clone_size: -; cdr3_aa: CASSTKGTGIYEQYF; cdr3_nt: TGTGCCAGCAGTACCAAGGGGACAGGGATCTACGAGCAGTACTTC
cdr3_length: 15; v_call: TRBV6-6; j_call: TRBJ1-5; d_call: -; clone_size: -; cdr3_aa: CASSYSGQGTRPQHF; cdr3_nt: TGTGCCAGCAGTTACTCAGGGCAGGGGACACGGCCCCAGCATTTT
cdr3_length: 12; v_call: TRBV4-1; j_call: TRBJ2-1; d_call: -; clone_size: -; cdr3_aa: CASSLSLDEQFF; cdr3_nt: TGCGCCAGCAGTCTTAGTCTGGATGAGCAGTTCTTC
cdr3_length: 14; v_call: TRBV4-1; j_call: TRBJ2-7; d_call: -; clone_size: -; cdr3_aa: CASSQVGVPNEQYF; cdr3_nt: TGCGCCAGCAGCCAAGTAGGAGTACCCAACGAGCAGTACTTC
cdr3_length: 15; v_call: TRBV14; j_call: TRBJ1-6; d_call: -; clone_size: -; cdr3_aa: CASSQDPRQKFTLHF; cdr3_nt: TGTGCCAGCAGCCAAGATCCCCGACAAAAATTCACCCTCCACTTT
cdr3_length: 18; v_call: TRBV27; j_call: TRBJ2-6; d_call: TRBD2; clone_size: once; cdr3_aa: CASSPRGRGGSGANVLTF; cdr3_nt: TGTGCCAGCAGCCCCCGCGGGCGGGGGGGCTCTGGGGCCAACGTCCTGACTTTC
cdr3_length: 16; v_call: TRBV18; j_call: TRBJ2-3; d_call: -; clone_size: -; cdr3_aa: CASSPATGLSTDTQYF; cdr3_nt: TGTGCCAGCTCACCGGCGACGGGATTGAGCACAGATACGCAGTATTTT
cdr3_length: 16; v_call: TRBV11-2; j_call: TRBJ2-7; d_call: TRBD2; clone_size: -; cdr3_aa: CASSPGGRGRTYEQYF; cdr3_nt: TGTGCCAGCAGCCCGGGGGGGAGAGGGAGGACCTACGAGCAGTACTTC
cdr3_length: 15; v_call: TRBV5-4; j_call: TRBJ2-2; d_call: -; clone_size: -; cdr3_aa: CASSPHSQVPGELFF; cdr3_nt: TGTGCCAGCAGCCCGCACTCCCAAGTACCCGGGGAGCTGTTTTTT
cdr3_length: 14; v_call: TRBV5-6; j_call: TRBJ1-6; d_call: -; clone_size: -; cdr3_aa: CASSILRGDSPLHF; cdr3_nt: TGTGCCAGCAGCATACTCAGGGGAGACTCACCCCTCCACTTT
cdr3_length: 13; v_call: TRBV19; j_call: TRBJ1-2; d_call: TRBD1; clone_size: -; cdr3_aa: CASSGQGGYGYTF; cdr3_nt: TGTGCCAGTAGCGGACAGGGTGGCTATGGCTACACCTTC
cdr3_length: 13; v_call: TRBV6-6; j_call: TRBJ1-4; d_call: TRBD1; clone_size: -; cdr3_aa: CASRGQGGEKLFF; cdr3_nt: TGTGCCAGCAGGGGACAGGGAGGTGAAAAACTGTTTTTT
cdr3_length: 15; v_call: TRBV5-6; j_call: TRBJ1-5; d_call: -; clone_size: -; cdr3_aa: CASSVQGIVGQPQHF; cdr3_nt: TGTGCCAGCAGCGTCCAGGGGATAGTGGGTCAGCCCCAGCATTTT
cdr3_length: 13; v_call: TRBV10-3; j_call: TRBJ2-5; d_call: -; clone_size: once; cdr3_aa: CAISEHSQETQYF; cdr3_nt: TGTGCCATCAGTGAACACAGTCAAGAGACCCAGTACTTC
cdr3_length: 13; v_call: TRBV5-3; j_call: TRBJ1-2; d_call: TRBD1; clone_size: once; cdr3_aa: CARTSGTGNGYTF; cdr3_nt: TGTGCCAGAACTTCCGGGACAGGGAATGGCTACACCTTC
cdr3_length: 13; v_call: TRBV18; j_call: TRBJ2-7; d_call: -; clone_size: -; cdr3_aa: CASSRQASYEQYF; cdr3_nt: TGTGCCAGCTCACGACAGGCGTCCTACGAGCAGTACTTC
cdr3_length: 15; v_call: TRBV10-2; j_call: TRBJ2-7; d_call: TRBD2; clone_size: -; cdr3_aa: CASSVQSGGWNEQYF; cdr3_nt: TGCGCCAGCAGTGTACAGTCGGGGGGGTGGAACGAGCAGTACTTC
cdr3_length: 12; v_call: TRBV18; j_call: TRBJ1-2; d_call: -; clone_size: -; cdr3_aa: CASSLGPYGYTF; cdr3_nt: TGTGCCAGCTCACTGGGGCCTTATGGCTACACCTTC
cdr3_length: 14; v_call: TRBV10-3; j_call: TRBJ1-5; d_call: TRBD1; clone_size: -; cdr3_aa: CAIWTGEGNQPQHF; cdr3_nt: TGTGCCATCTGGACAGGGGAGGGCAATCAGCCCCAGCATTTT
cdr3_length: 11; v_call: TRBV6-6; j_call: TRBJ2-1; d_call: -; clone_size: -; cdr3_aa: CASSYDSEQFF; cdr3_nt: TGTGCCAGCAGTTACGACAGTGAGCAGTTCTTC
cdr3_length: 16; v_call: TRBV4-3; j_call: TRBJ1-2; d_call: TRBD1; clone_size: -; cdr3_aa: CASSQVGGNGPLSYTF; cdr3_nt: TGCGCCAGCAGCCAAGTAGGGGGCAACGGCCCTCTAAGCTACACCTTC
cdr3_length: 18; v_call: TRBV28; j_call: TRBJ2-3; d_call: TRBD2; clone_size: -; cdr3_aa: CASSETSGGAASTDTQYF; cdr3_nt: TGTGCCAGCAGTGAAACTAGCGGGGGGGCCGCTAGCACAGATACGCAGTATTTT
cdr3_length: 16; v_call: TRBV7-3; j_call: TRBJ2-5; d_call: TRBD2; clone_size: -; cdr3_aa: CASSSTGTSGQETQYF; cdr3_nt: TGTGCCAGCAGCTCAACAGGGACTAGCGGGCAAGAGACCCAGTACTTC
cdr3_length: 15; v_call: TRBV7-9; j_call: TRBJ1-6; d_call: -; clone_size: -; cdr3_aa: CASSETRGINSPLHF; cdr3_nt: TGTGCCAGCAGCGAAACCCGGGGAATTAATTCACCCCTCCACTTT
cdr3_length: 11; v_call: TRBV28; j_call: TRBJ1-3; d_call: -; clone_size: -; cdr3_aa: CASSLDRRIYF; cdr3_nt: TGTGCCAGCAGTCTGGACAGACGGATATATTTT
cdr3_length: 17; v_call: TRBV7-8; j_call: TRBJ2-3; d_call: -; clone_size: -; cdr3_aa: CASSRGWGSARTDTQYF; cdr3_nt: TGTGCCAGCAGCCGGGGGTGGGGAAGCGCCCGCACAGATACGCAGTATTTT
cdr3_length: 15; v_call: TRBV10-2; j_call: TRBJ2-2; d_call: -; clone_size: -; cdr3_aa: CASSESGANTGELFF; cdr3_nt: TGCGCCAGCAGTGAGTCAGGAGCGAACACCGGGGAGCTGTTTTTT
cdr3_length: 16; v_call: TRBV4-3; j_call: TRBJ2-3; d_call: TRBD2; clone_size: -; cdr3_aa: CASSQGRRGATDTQYF; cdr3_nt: TGCGCCAGCAGCCAGGGACGGCGGGGGGCCACAGATACGCAGTATTTT
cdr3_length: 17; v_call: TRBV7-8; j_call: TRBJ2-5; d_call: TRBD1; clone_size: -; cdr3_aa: CASSLGLFGTGEETQYF; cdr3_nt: TGTGCCAGCAGCTTGGGTCTCTTTGGGACAGGGGAAGAGACCCAGTACTTC
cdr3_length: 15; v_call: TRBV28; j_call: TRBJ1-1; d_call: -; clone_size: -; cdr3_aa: CASTRERAENTEAFF; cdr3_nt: TGTGCCAGCACCCGAGAGCGGGCGGAGAACACTGAAGCTTTCTTT
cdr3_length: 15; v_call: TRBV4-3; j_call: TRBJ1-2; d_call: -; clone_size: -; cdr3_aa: CASSQGTGWDYGYTF; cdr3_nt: TGCGCCAGCAGCCAAGGAACAGGGTGGGACTATGGCTACACCTTC
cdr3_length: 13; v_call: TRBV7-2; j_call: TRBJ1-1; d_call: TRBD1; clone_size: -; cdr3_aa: CASSSTGAGEAFF; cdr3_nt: TGTGCCAGCAGCTCGACAGGGGCTGGGGAAGCTTTCTTT
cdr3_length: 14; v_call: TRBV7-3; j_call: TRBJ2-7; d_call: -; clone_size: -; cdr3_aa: CASSLTGGADEQYF; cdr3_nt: TGTGCCAGCAGCTTAACTGGGGGCGCGGACGAGCAGTACTTC
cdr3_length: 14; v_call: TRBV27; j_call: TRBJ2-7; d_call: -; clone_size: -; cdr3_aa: CASSSYPGAYEQYF; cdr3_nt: TGTGCCAGCAGTTCTTATCCGGGGGCCTACGAGCAGTACTTC